These 29 T cell receptor beta chains came from one sample sequenced in a study of T cell responses to AZD1222 COVID-19 vaccine. Data came from immunoSEQ multiplex PCR; TCRdb stores just in-frame clones and leaves some out. There are more than 70,000 clones in the sample; approximately 90% occur only once, and less than 35% lies in the top ten. The sample in question was peripheral blood, obtained 28 days after the second AZD1222 dose. Receptors were obtained from an adult who received the AZD1222 COVID-19 vaccine.

The chain links TRBV27 to TRBJ1-1, with D unclear. This CDR3 has 14 residues. The germline gives CDR1 MNHEY, CDR2 SMNVEV (reference sequence). The germline V and J ends were trimmed by 5 bases and 1 base, with 11 bases remaining between them. Here the CDR3 reads CASSGIAGNTEAFF. CDR3 nucleotide sequence: TGTGCCAGCAGTGGCATCGCAGGGAACACTGAAGCTTTCTTT.

V gene TRBV7-9 combines with J gene TRBJ2-5; a possible D gene is TRBD1 (6 bases). The CDR3 runs to 14 residues. CDR1 and CDR2 (germline): SEHNR, FQNEAQ (reference sequence). Between the trimmed V and J ends, which lost 1 base and 5 bases, there was a span of 11 bases. CDR3 loop: CASSLGGGAETQYF. CDR3 in DNA: TGTGCCAGCAGCTTAGGTGGGGGCGCGGAGACCCAGTACTTC.

This rearrangement joins TRBV10-2 to TRBJ2-7; D not resolved. Per the germline V gene, CDR1 is WSHSY and CDR2 is SAAADI. The CDR3 has 11 residues. Trimming took off 2 bases at V and 2 bases at J, with 1 base between the two ends. CDR3 in DNA: TGCGCCAGCAGTGAGACCTACGAGCAGTACTTC. It yields the protein CASSETYEQYF.

The rearrangement joins TRBV7-2 to TRBJ1-2; TRBD1 matches 9 bases. The CDR3 contains 13 residues. J lost 6 bases, V lost 6 bases, and 5 bases had no gene match. Per germline, CDR1 SGHTA and CDR2 FQGNSA. In DNA, the CDR3 is TGTGCCAGCAGTGGGACAGGGAGGAATGGCTACACCTTC. Its protein is CASSGTGRNGYTF.

This chain uses TRBV5-1 with TRBJ2-5; D is ambiguous. CDR3 length equals 13 residues. V lost 3 bases and J 5 bases, leaving 11 bases between the germline ends. Germline lookup yields CDR1 SGHRS and CDR2 YFSETQ. CDR3 protein: CASSSQLGETQYF. CDR3 DNA sequence: TGCGCCAGCAGCTCTCAGCTCGGGGAGACCCAGTACTTC.

The rearrangement uses TRBV4-2 and TRBJ2-7; 10 nucleotides line up with TRBD2. The CDR3 is 17 residues long. Germline lookup yields CDR1 LGHNA and CDR2 YNFKEQ. The V gene end was trimmed by 1 base and the J gene end by 2 bases; junction bases not matched to a gene: 8. The CDR3 reads CASSQVPSGRQTYEQYF. The DNA for the CDR3 is TGTGCCAGCAGCCAAGTTCCTAGCGGGAGACAGACCTACGAGCAGTACTTC.

The chain uses TRBV6-2 or TRBV6-3 and TRBJ2-1; 7 positions match TRBD2. Trimming cost V 5 bases and J 2 bases; bases outside gene matches: 9. This CDR3 has 16 amino acids. The germline V gene has CDR1 MNHEY and CDR2 SVGEGT. The CDR3 DNA sequence: TGTGCCAGCAGTAGCCGCTTGAGCGGGACCTACAATGAGCAGTTCTTC. It yields the protein CASSSRLSGTYNEQFF.

The chain carries TRBV2 and TRBJ1-1; TRBD1 matches 7 bases. The CDR3 sequence is 14 residues long. Trimming took 3 bases from V and 6 from J; bases not matched to a gene: 7. Germline CDR1 reads SNHLY; CDR2 reads FYNNEI. Here the CDR3 DNA reads TGTGCCAGCAGTGACCGGGGACAGCTGGCTGAAGCTTTCTTT. Protein: CASSDRGQLAEAFF.

This clone was recorded once. This sequence joins TRBV28 and TRBJ1-6, with unresolved D. The CDR3 covers 12 residues. Per germline, CDR1 MDHEN and CDR2 SYDVKM. Deletions cut 5 bases from V and 10 bases from J, with 9 bases between. The CDR3 loop is CASSPPGSPLHF. For the CDR3, the DNA is TGTGCCAGCAGTCCCCCTGGGTCACCCCTCCACTTT.

The chain joins TRBV7-9 to TRBJ2-5; 14 bases match TRBD2. The V segment lost 1 base and the J segment 4 bases; nucleotides outside the gene matches: 11. Germline assignment: CDR1 SEHNR and CDR2 FQNEAQ (reference sequence). The length of the CDR3 is 19 residues. The CDR3 loop is CASSLGLAGGPFLPETQYF. The CDR3 DNA is TGTGCCAGCAGCTTAGGACTAGCGGGAGGGCCTTTTCTCCCAGAGACCCAGTACTTC.

The CDR3 region has the DNA TGTGCCAGCAGTCCAGCAGTTTATATTGGGACAGCAACTAATGAAAAACTGTTTTTT. Translated: CASSPAVYIGTATNEKLFF. The rearrangement links TRBV27 to TRBJ1-4; 7 nucleotides line up with TRBD1. The CDR3 is 19 amino acids. Germline lookup yields CDR1 MNHEY and CDR2 SMNVEV (reference sequence). V shed 5 bases and J 0 bases; nucleotides not matched to a gene: 15.

This clone was seen only once. The chain recombines TRBV7-9 with TRBJ2-3, with unresolved D. The CDR3 is made up of 12 amino acids. Trimming removed 1 base at V and 2 bases at J, with 1 base between. Germline CDR1 reads SEHNR; CDR2 reads FQNEAQ (reference sequence). The CDR3 DNA follows: TGTGCCAGCAGCTTAGACACAGATACGCAGTATTTT. Amino acid sequence: CASSLDTDTQYF.

The V gene is TRBV4-2, the J gene TRBJ2-3; the D is unclear. V dropped 1 base and J dropped 4 bases, with 3 bases sitting between them. There are 12 residues in the CDR3. CDR1 LGHNA and CDR2 YNFKEQ come from the germline V gene. The CDR3 region is CASSQVADTQYF. CDR3 coding DNA: TGTGCCAGCAGCCAAGTAGCAGATACGCAGTATTTT.

This chain connects TRBV7-8 to TRBJ1-4; D remains unclear. The V end was cut by 5 bases, the J end by 7 bases, with 17 bases between. This CDR3 is 15 amino acids long. Germline V gene sequence: CDR1 SGHVS, CDR2 FQNEAQ. CDR3 protein: CASSPSRVVGEKLFF. In DNA, the CDR3 is TGTGCCAGCAGCCCCTCACGGGTTGTCGGTGAAAAACTGTTTTTT.

The genes are TRBV7-9 and TRBJ1-1, with D perhaps matching TRBD1 (6 bases). Germline assignment: CDR1 SEHNR and CDR2 FQNEAQ (reference sequence). Trimming cost V 11 bases and J 1 base, with 17 bases left between them. This CDR3 region has 14 residues. This CDR3 is CAGKQIQGNTEAFF. CDR3 bases: TGTGCCGGGAAGCAGATACAGGGGAACACTGAAGCTTTCTTT.

The chain combines TRBV3-1 (or the pseudogene TRBV3-2) with TRBJ1-2; D not resolved. Germline CDR1 LGHDT, CDR2 YNNKEL (reference sequence). Trimming removed 4 bases at V and 5 bases at J, with 17 bases between. The CDR3 length is 15 residues. As DNA, the CDR3 is TGTGCCAGCAGCCTATTAAGGGCAGTAGGGTATGGCTACACCTTC. This codes for CASSLLRAVGYGYTF.

The chain carries TRBV24-1 and TRBJ1-6; D is undetermined. Trimming left V 4 bases short and J 0 bases short, with 9 bases between. The germline V gene has CDR1 KGHDR and CDR2 SFDVKD. The CDR3 has 16 amino acids. The CDR3: CATSEPTNSYNSPLHF. The CDR3 DNA is TGTGCCACCAGTGAGCCCACGAACTCCTATAATTCACCCCTCCACTTT.

The rearrangement links TRBV28 to TRBJ1-1, with TRBD1 as a possible D gene (5 bases). Germline V lookup: CDR1 MDHEN, CDR2 SYDVKM. V lost 4 bases to trimming and J lost 3 bases, with 15 bases between them. The CDR3 runs to 15 residues. The CDR3 loop reads CASSSTQGPHTEAFF. The CDR3 DNA is TGTGCCAGCAGTTCAACGCAGGGCCCTCACACTGAAGCTTTCTTT.

This chain uses TRBV6-5 with TRBJ2-7; weak D call: TRBD2 (5 bases). V lost 5 bases and J 2 bases, leaving 13 bases between the germline ends. Per the germline V gene, CDR1 is MNHEY and CDR2 is SVGAGI. This CDR3 region has 14 residues. The CDR3 region is CASSRSSGTYEQYF. CDR3 nucleotides: TGTGCCAGCAGTCGCTCATCCGGGACCTACGAGCAGTACTTC.

J is TRBJ2-1 and V is TRBV9; D is perhaps TRBD2 (6 bases). CDR3 length: 14 residues. The ends were cut back, 0 bases at V and 8 bases at J, with 12 bases in the middle. Germline-derived CDR1 and CDR2 are SGDLS and YYNGEE. DNA for the CDR3: TGTGCCAGCAGCGTAGACGGGAGTCGATATGAGCAGTTCTTC. It specifies CASSVDGSRYEQFF.

The rearrangement joins TRBV7-3 to TRBJ2-6, with 8 nucleotides matching TRBD1. Germline trimming cut 5 bases from V and 4 bases from J; bases unmatched to any gene: 13. This CDR3 has 18 residues. Germline V gene data show CDR1 as SGHTA and CDR2 as FQGTGA. The CDR3 region has the DNA TGTGCCAGCAGCGCCCCGGGACAGGCCTCGGGCGGGGCCAACGTCCTGACTTTC. This encodes CASSAPGQASGGANVLTF. The full variable domain, its missing parts supplied by reference TRBV7-3 and TRBJ2-6, is GAGVSQTPSNKVTEKGKYVELRCDPISGHTALYWYRQSLGQGPEFLIYFQGTGAADDSGLPNDRFFAVRPEGSVSTLKIQRTERGDSAVYLCASSAPGQASGGANVLTFGAGSRLTVL.

The chain has TRBV5-4 and TRBJ2-7; no definite D call. The V end was cut by 0 bases, the J end by 3 bases, with 13 bases between. The germline CDR1 and CDR2 sequences are SGHNT and YYREEE (reference sequence). The CDR3 covers 15 residues. The CDR3 here is CASSLVHPESYEQYF. The CDR3 nucleotides read TGTGCCAGCAGCTTGGTACATCCGGAGAGCTACGAGCAGTACTTC.

This chain links TRBV28 with TRBJ2-1; the match to TRBD2 covers 7 bases. CDR1 is MDHEN and CDR2 is SYDVKM in the germline V gene. After removal of 5 bases from V and 4 bases from J, the junction contained 11 bases not matched to a gene. The CDR3 is made up of 16 amino acids. The CDR3 loop reads CASSIASSGSYNEQFF. In DNA form, the CDR3 reads TGTGCCAGCAGTATTGCCTCTAGCGGTAGTTACAATGAGCAGTTCTTC.

The chain employs TRBV6-5 and TRBJ2-7, with D tentatively TRBD1 (5 bases). The CDR3 has 14 residues. Germline V CDR1 and CDR2: MNHEY, SVGAGI. With 6 bases removed from V and 3 bases from J, the gap between germline ends came to 15 bases. The CDR3 coding sequence is TGTGCCAGCAGCGTAATAACGCAGGGCTACGAGCAGTACTTC. Its protein is CASSVITQGYEQYF.

The rearrangement links TRBV6-1 to TRBJ2-7, with 11 nucleotides matching TRBD2. This CDR3 region has 15 residues. The J segment lost 2 bases and the V segment lost 1 base, leaving 1 base of the junction unmatched. Germline V gives CDR1 MNHNS, CDR2 SASEGT. The CDR3 here is CASSEGTSGPYEQYF. CDR3 sequence (DNA): TGTGCCAGCAGTGAAGGGACTAGCGGGCCCTACGAGCAGTACTTC.

This clone was seen only once. This chain uses TRBV2 with TRBJ2-2, with 12 bases fitting TRBD2. Germline CDR1 reads SNHLY; CDR2 reads FYNNEI. V was clipped by 5 bases and J by 4 bases; unmatched bases: 8. This CDR3 region has 17 residues. For the CDR3, the DNA is TGTGCCAGCAGTAAGACTAGCGGGAGCGCGGGCACCGGGGAGCTGTTTTTT. This sequence encodes CASSKTSGSAGTGELFF.

The chain recombines TRBV28 with TRBJ1-1; D not certain. Germline-derived CDR1 and CDR2 are MDHEN and SYDVKM. V lost 4 bases and J lost 4, with 10 bases in between. The CDR3 totals 13 residues. In DNA, the CDR3 is TGTGCCAGCAGTTCCGCTTCTCCCACTGAAGCTTTCTTT. It translates to CASSSASPTEAFF.

The chain carries TRBV5-5 and TRBJ1-1; D is unclear. Trimming pared 0 bases from V and 1 base from J, leaving 13 bases between. The germline V gene encodes CDR1 SGHKS and CDR2 YYEKEE (reference sequence). This CDR3 contains 16 residues. CDR3 residues: CASSLVLGSPNTEAFF. The CDR3 DNA is TGTGCCAGCAGCTTGGTCTTGGGGTCCCCGAACACTGAAGCTTTCTTT. The full variable domain, completed using reference TRBV5-5 and TRBJ1-1, is DAGVTQSPTHLIKTRGQQVTLRCSPISGHKSVSWYQQVLGQGPQFIFQYYEKEERGRGNFPDRFSARQFPNYSSELNVNALLLGDSALYLCASSLVLGSPNTEAFFGQGTRLTVV.

This clone is a singleton in its sample. V and J are TRBV28 and TRBJ2-1; TRBD1 matches at 7 bases. V lost 2 bases, J lost 1 base, and 5 bases stayed unmatched. Germline V gene data show CDR1 as MDHEN and CDR2 as SYDVKM. The CDR3 loop spans 16 amino acids. CDR3 residues: CASSLEGQRSYNEQFF. CDR3 DNA: TGTGCCAGCAGTTTAGAGGGACAGAGGTCCTACAATGAGCAGTTCTTC.